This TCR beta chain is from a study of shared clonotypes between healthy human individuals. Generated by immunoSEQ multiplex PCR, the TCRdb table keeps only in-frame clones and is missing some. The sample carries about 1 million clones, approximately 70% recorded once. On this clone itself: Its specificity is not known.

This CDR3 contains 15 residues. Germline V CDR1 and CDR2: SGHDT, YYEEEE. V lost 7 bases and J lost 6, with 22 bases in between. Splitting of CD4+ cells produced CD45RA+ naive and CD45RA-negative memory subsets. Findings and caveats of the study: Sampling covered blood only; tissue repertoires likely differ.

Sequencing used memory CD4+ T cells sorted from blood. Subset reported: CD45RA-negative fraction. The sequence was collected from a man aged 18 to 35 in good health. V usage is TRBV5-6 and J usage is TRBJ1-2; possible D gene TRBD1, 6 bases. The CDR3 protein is CASFSTGIKGDGYTF. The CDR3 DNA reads TGTGCCAGCTTCTCGACAGGAATTAAAGGGGATGGCTACACCTTC.